Below, 18 T cell receptor beta chains from the same sample are listed, as sequenced in a study of early stage breast cancer tumors. Clones were read by immunoSEQ multiplex PCR, and TCRdb kept only the in-frame ones, dropping some. The sample lists around 48,000 clones, 80% to 95% seen once, with more than 4% in the top ten. The sequenced sample was blood. These receptors were collected from a person in their 70s with breast cancer.

This sequence joins TRBV14 and TRBJ1-4; D is uncertain. Germline V gives CDR1 SGHDN, CDR2 FVKESK. Trimming removed 0 bases at V and 4 bases at J, with 9 bases between. This CDR3 is 15 amino acids long. The CDR3 DNA reads TGTGCCAGCAGCCAAGAGTCGGGTAATAATGAAAAACTGTTTTTT. Amino acid sequence: CASSQESGNNEKLFF. Looking up the rest from reference TRBV14 and TRBJ1-4 gives the full variable domain: EAGVTQFPSHSVIEKGQTVTLRCDPISGHDNLYWYRRVMGKEIKFLLHFVKESKQDESGMPNNRFLAERTGGTYSTLKVQPAELEDSGVYFCASSQESGNNEKLFFGSGTQLSVL.

The genes are TRBV6-5 and TRBJ2-7; 8 bases agree with TRBD1. The J segment lost 7 bases and the V segment lost 6 bases, leaving 11 bases of the junction unmatched. This CDR3 has 14 amino acids. The germline gives CDR1 MNHEY, CDR2 SVGAGI. The CDR3, as DNA: TGTGCCAGCAGCTCCTTCCAGGGGGCGTGGGAGCAGTACTTC. Protein sequence: CASSSFQGAWEQYF.

The V and J genes are TRBV19 and TRBJ2-3; 10 bases map to TRBD2. There are 16 residues in the CDR3. CDR1 is LNHDA, CDR2 SQIVND, per germline (reference sequence). After removal of 3 bases from V and 6 bases from J, the junction contained 9 bases not matched to a gene. Here the CDR3 reads CASSIRTSGSKDTQYF. CDR3 DNA: TGTGCCAGTAGTATCCGGACTAGCGGTTCTAAGGATACGCAGTATTTT.

V usage is TRBV5-1 and J usage is TRBJ1-2; 9 bases line up with TRBD1. The CDR3 runs 16 residues. Losses at the gene ends were 0 bases for V and 5 bases for J; bases not matched to a gene: 8. Germline loops: CDR1 SGHRS, CDR2 YFSETQ. The CDR3 region is CASSLGGTGLNYGYTF. The CDR3 coding sequence is TGCGCCAGCAGCTTGGGGGGGACAGGGTTGAATTATGGCTACACCTTC.

This clone was detected only a few times. This sequence joins TRBV5-1 and TRBJ1-2; 12 bases align to TRBD1. The germline gives CDR1 SGHRS, CDR2 YFSETQ. CDR3 length equals 17 residues. Trimming removed 3 bases from V and 6 bases from J; junction bases left unmatched: 12. CDR3 sequence (DNA): TGCGCCAGCAGCTCGTCTCCGGGACAGGGGGCGATCCATGGCTACACCTTC. It codes for CASSSSPGQGAIHGYTF.

This clone has a single count. J is TRBJ2-7 and V is TRBV2, with 12 bases identical to TRBD1. V was pared by 6 bases and J by 3 bases, with 3 bases of the junction left unmatched. The germline gives CDR1 SNHLY, CDR2 FYNNEI. The CDR3 loop spans 14 amino acids. CDR3: CASRGTGGRYEQYF. DNA for the CDR3: TGTGCCAGCAGAGGGACAGGGGGCCGCTACGAGCAGTACTTC. The variable domain in full, with the rest retrieved from reference TRBV2 and TRBJ2-7, is EPEVTQTPSHQVTQMGQEVILRCVPISNHLYFYWYRQILGQKVEFLVSFYNNEISEKSEIFDDQFSVERPDGSNFTLKIRSTKLEDSAMYFCASRGTGGRYEQYFGPGTRLTVT.

The genes are TRBV28 and TRBJ2-2, with D perhaps matching TRBD1 (6 bases). There are 16 residues in the CDR3. The V gene lost 4 bases and the J gene lost 4 bases, with 16 bases spanning the gap. Germline V gene sequence: CDR1 MDHEN, CDR2 SYDVKM. CDR3 DNA: TGTGCCAGCAGTTCGGGACACCTTCAGCCCACCGGGGAGCTGTTTTTT. It is translated as CASSSGHLQPTGELFF.

The V and J genes are TRBV14 and TRBJ2-5; TRBD2 aligns across 10 bases. J was trimmed by 1 base and V by 2 bases; bases with no gene match: 4. In germline, CDR1 is SGHDN, CDR2 FVKESK. There are 16 residues in the CDR3. CDR3 nucleotide sequence: TGTGCCAGCAGCCAACTAGCGGGAGACCTCCAAGAGACCCAGTACTTC. This codes for CASSQLAGDLQETQYF.

With regard to this clone: Germline and junction disagree at one end, which may indicate a read error. This chain uses TRBV7-7 with TRBJ1-1; weak D call: TRBD1 (5 bases). Germline assignment: CDR1 SSHAT and CDR2 FNYEAQ (reference sequence). The CDR3 runs to 18 residues. The CDR3 coding sequence is TGTGCTAGCAGCTTAGTCTTGACGGGGGGGTTCATGAACACTGAAGCTTTCTTT. Amino acids: CASSLVLTGGFMNTEAFF.

The chain employs TRBV28 and TRBJ2-1, with 8 positions matching TRBD2. Germline assignment: CDR1 MDHEN and CDR2 SYDVKM. Germline trimming cut 10 bases from V and 9 bases from J; bases unmatched to any gene: 20. The CDR3 has 16 residues. The CDR3 region has the DNA TGTGCCATCGCTGGGACTAGAGGCCTTGAAAGGGGTGAGCAGTTCTTC. Encoded protein: CAIAGTRGLERGEQFF. Complete variable domain (other parts from reference TRBV28 and TRBJ2-1): DVKVTQSSRYLVKRTGEKVFLECVQDMDHENMFWYRQDPGLGLRLIYFSYDVKMKEKGDIPEGYSVSREKKERFSLILESASTNQTSMYLCAIAGTRGLERGEQFFGPGTRLTVL.

In nucleotides, the CDR3 is TGTGCCAGCAGCCGCCCTCGGAAGGGGACTGAAGCTTTCTTT. Residues: CASSRPRKGTEAFF. The rearrangement uses TRBV7-2 and TRBJ1-1; the D gene is possibly TRBD1 (5 bases). CDR3 length equals 14 residues. The V end lost 5 bases, the J end lost 5 bases, and 15 bases lay between the germline ends. CDR1 SGHTA and CDR2 FQGNSA come from the germline V gene.

This clone was observed a handful of times. The chain recombines TRBV10-2 with TRBJ1-5; 9 bases are a match to TRBD1. Germline V gene sequence: CDR1 WSHSY, CDR2 SAAADI. The CDR3 has 14 residues. V was clipped by 7 bases and J by 2 bases; unmatched bases: 3. The DNA of the CDR3 is TGCGCCAGCACGGGACAGGGCGGCAATCAGCCCCAGCATTTT. Its protein product is CASTGQGGNQPQHF.

This sequence joins TRBV5-5 and TRBJ1-2; 9 bases align to TRBD1. Germline V CDR1 and CDR2: SGHKS, YYEKEE (reference sequence). J was trimmed by 6 bases and V by 3 bases; bases with no gene match: 6. This CDR3 is 14 amino acids long. In DNA form, the CDR3 reads TGTGCCAGCAGCTGGACCGGGACAGGGAATGGCTACACCTTC. This sequence encodes CASSWTGTGNGYTF.

V usage is TRBV5-1 and J usage is TRBJ2-7; 10 bases map to TRBD1. Germline V gene data show CDR1 as SGHRS and CDR2 as YFSETQ. The CDR3 totals 15 residues. Trimming removed 8 bases from V and 2 bases from J; junction bases left unmatched: 10. The CDR3 region has the DNA TGCGCCAGGTGTATATCCGGGACAGGGGCCTACGAGCAGTACTTC. Protein sequence: CARCISGTGAYEQYF.

The chain has TRBV7-9 and TRBJ2-3, with D possibly TRBD2 on 5 matching bases. Germline CDR1 SEHNR, CDR2 FQNEAQ (reference sequence). This CDR3 comprises 16 residues. V lost 5 bases and J lost 2, with 17 bases in between. In DNA, the CDR3 is TGTGCCAGCAGCACCATGGGCCTAGCTTACACAGATACGCAGTATTTT. This codes for CASSTMGLAYTDTQYF.

This clone was seen a handful of times. CDR3 residues: CASHLNRDSPLHF. The CDR3 DNA reads as TGTGCCAGCCACCTTAACAGGGATTCACCCCTCCACTTT. V gene TRBV6-1 combines with J gene TRBJ1-6; D perhaps matches TRBD1 (6 bases). Germline V gene data show CDR1 as MNHNS and CDR2 as SASEGT. The V end lost 8 bases, the J end lost 8 bases, and 13 bases lay between the germline ends. This CDR3 comprises 13 residues.

This chain uses TRBV7-3 with TRBJ1-2; D possibly corresponds to TRBD1 (5 bases). The germline CDR1 and CDR2 sequences are SGHTA and FQGTGA. Trimming stripped 4 bases from V and 7 bases from J, with 10 bases between. The CDR3 is made up of 12 amino acids. The CDR3 nucleotides are TGTGCCAGCAGCTCCACAGGAATTGGCTACACCTTC. Translating gives CASSSTGIGYTF.

V is TRBV18 and J is TRBJ1-5; 7 bases line up with TRBD1. Germline-derived CDR1 and CDR2 are KGHSH and LQKENI. V lost 2 bases, J lost 2 bases, and 12 bases stayed unmatched. CDR3 length equals 18 residues. The CDR3 region has the DNA TGTGCCAGCTCACCAAGTGGGGCAGGGGGAAGGCGCAATCAGCCCCAGCATTTT. Protein product: CASSPSGAGGRRNQPQHF.